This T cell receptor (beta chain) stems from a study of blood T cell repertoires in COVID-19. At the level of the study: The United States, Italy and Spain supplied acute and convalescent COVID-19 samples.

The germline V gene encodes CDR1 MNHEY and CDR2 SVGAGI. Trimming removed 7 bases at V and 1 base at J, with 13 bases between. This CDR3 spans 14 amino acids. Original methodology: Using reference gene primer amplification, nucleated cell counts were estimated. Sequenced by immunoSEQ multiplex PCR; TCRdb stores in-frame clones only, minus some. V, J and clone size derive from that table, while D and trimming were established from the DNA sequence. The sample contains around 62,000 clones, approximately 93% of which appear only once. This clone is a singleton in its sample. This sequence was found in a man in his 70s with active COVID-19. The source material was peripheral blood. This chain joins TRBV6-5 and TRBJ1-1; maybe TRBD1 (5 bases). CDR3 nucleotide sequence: TGTGCCAGCAAAATAACGGGGGGGAACACTGAAGCTTTCTTT. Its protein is CASKITGGNTEAFF.